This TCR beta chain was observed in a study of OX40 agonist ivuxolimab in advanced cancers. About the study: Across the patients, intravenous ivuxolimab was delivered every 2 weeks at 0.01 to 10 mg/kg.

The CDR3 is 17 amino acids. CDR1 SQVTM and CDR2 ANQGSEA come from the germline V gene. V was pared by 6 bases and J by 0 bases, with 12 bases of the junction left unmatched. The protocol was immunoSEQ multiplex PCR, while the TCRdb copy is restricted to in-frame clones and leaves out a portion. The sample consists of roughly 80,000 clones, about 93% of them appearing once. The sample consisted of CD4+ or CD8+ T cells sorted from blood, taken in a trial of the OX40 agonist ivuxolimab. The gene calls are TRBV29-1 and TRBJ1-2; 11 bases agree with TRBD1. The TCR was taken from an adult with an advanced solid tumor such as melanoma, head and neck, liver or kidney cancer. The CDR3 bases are TGCAGCGTCGAAACCGGGACAGGGGGACAGACTAACTATGGCTACACCTTC. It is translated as CSVETGTGGQTNYGYTF.